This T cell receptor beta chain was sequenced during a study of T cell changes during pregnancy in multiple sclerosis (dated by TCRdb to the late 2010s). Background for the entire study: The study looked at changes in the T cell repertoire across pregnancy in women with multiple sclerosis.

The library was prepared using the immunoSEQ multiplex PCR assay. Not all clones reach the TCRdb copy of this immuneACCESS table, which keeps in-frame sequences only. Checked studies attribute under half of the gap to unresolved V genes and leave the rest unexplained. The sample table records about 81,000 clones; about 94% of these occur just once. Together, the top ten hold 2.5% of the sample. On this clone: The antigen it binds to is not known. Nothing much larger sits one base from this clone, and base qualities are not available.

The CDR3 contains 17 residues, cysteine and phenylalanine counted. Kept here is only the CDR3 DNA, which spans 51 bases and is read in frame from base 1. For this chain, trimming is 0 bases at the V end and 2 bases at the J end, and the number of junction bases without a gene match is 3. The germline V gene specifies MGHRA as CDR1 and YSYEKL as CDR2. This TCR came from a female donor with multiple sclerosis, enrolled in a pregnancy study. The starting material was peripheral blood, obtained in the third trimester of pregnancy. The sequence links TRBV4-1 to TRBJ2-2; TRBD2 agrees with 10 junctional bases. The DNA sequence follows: TGCGCCAGCAGCCAAGATCGGACTAGCGGTAACACCGGGGAGCTGTTTTTT. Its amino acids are CASSQDRTSGNTGELFF.